The T cell receptor beta chain described here comes from a study of T cell responses to AZD1222 COVID-19 vaccine. Notes on the study in general: Most donors were white British and more were female, and clonal diversity was possibly underestimated. Baseline seropositives among AZD1222 recipients totaled only five to seven. Once two AZD1222 doses were given, Spike-specific TCR breadth and depth went up.

Data came from immunoSEQ multiplex PCR; TCRdb stores just in-frame clones and leaves some out. The table lists 100,000 to 150,000 clones, 92% of them singletons, with 0.85% to 1.3% in the top ten. As for this clone: Its antigen remains unknown.

The V gene lost 4 bases and the J gene lost 0 bases, with 7 bases spanning the gap. CDR3 length equals 15 residues. CDR1 is SGHTA and CDR2 is FQGTGA in the germline V gene. The sequence was collected from an adult in good health. The rearrangement links TRBV7-3 to TRBJ1-6; D possibly corresponds to TRBD1 (5 bases). Here the sequenced sample was peripheral blood, taken on day 0 of AZD1222 vaccination. The CDR3 is CASSYDSSYNSPLHF. CDR3 in DNA: TGTGCCAGCAGCTACGACAGCTCCTATAATTCACCCCTCCACTTT.